This TCR beta chain was documented in a study of regulatory T cells. Notes on the study in general: In patients, unique TRB V-J pairs were restricted and V/J usage skewed, especially in Tregs. Hydrophobic residues at CDR3 positions 6 and 7 were enriched in conventional CD4+ T cells of CD3G-deficient patients.

The CDR3 is made up of 14 amino acids. V was clipped by 6 bases and J by 7 bases; unmatched bases: 10. CDR1 MNHNS and CDR2 SASEGT come from the germline V gene. The PCR used 52 TRBV and 13 TRBJ primers. TCRdb keeps only in-frame clones here, not all; method: immunoSEQ multiplex PCR. Of 30,000 to 40,000 clones listed, about 91% are singletons. This clone has just a few counts. As yet, its antigen is unknown. A couple of CD3G-deficient patients had more severe autoimmunity; all had some. CD4+ T cells were divided by sorting: CD25-high CD127-low Tregs, CD25-low CD127-high conventional cells. This TCR was sampled from a person aged 18 to 35 with CD3G deficiency. Sequencing was done on a sample of conventional CD4+ T cells sorted from blood. This chain connects TRBV6-1 to TRBJ2-7, with 9 bases aligning to TRBD1. CDR3 amino acids: CASRPGTGLREQYF. CDR3 in DNA: TGTGCCAGCAGGCCCGGGACAGGGCTCCGGGAGCAGTACTTC.